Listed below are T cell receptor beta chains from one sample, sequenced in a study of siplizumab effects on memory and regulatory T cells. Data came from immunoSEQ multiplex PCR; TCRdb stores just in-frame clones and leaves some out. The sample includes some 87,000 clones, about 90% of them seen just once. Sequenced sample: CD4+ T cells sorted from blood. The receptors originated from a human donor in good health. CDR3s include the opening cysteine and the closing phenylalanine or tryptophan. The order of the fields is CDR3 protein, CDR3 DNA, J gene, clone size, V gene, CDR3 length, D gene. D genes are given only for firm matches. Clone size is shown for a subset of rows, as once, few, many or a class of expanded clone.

cdr3_aa: CASSITRPAQNNEQFF
cdr3_nt: TGTGCCAGTAGTATAACTAGACCAGCCCAAAACAATGAGCAGTTCTTC
j_call: TRBJ2-1
clone_size: .
v_call: TRBV19
cdr3_length: 16
d_call: .

cdr3_aa: CASSSPQGEKLFF
cdr3_nt: TGTGCCAGCAGTTCCCCACAGGGTGAAAAACTGTTTTTT
j_call: TRBJ1-4
clone_size: .
v_call: TRBV6-6
cdr3_length: 13
d_call: .

cdr3_aa: CAISGTLTPPGGQYF
cdr3_nt: TGTGCCATCAGTGGGACTCTTACCCCCCCAGGCGGCCAGTACTTC
j_call: TRBJ2-5
clone_size: .
v_call: TRBV10-3
cdr3_length: 15
d_call: .

cdr3_aa: CASRPSGTVNSPLHF
cdr3_nt: TGTGCCAGCAGACCCTCAGGGACAGTGAATTCACCCCTCCACTTT
j_call: TRBJ1-6
clone_size: .
v_call: TRBV28
cdr3_length: 15
d_call: TRBD1

cdr3_aa: CASSVGFANTGELFF
cdr3_nt: TGTGCCAGCAGTGTGGGCTTCGCGAACACCGGGGAGCTGTTTTTT
j_call: TRBJ2-2
clone_size: .
v_call: TRBV6-1
cdr3_length: 15
d_call: .

cdr3_aa: CATLHRDGRRGDQYF
cdr3_nt: TGTGCCACCCTACACCGGGACGGACGGAGGGGAGACCAGTACTTC
j_call: TRBJ2-5
clone_size: .
v_call: TRBV28
cdr3_length: 15
d_call: .

cdr3_aa: CAWSVQGYTEAFF
cdr3_nt: TGTGCCTGGAGTGTACAGGGGTACACTGAAGCTTTCTTT
j_call: TRBJ1-1
clone_size: .
v_call: TRBV30
cdr3_length: 13
d_call: TRBD1

cdr3_aa: CASSTRGGNEQFF
cdr3_nt: TGTGCCAGTAGTACCAGGGGAGGCAATGAGCAGTTCTTC
j_call: TRBJ2-1
clone_size: .
v_call: TRBV19
cdr3_length: 13
d_call: .

cdr3_aa: CSGQGAAGNTIYF
cdr3_nt: TGCAGCGGACAGGGGGCCGCTGGAAACACCATATATTTT
j_call: TRBJ1-3
clone_size: once
v_call: TRBV29-1
cdr3_length: 13
d_call: TRBD1

cdr3_aa: CAISKDATDTQYF
cdr3_nt: TGTGCCATCAGCAAAGACGCCACAGATACGCAGTATTTT
j_call: TRBJ2-3
clone_size: .
v_call: TRBV10-3
cdr3_length: 13
d_call: .

cdr3_aa: CASSSPRNEKLFF
cdr3_nt: TGTGCCAGCAGTTCCCCTCGAAATGAAAAACTGTTTTTT
j_call: TRBJ1-4
clone_size: once
v_call: TRBV28
cdr3_length: 13
d_call: .

cdr3_aa: CASRSIGPYEQYF
cdr3_nt: TGTGCCAGCAGATCCATAGGCCCCTACGAGCAGTACTTC
j_call: TRBJ2-7
clone_size: .
v_call: TRBV7-2
cdr3_length: 13
d_call: .

cdr3_aa: CASSGSRIGELFF
cdr3_nt: TGTGCCAGCAGCGGTAGCAGGATCGGGGAGCTGTTTTTT
j_call: TRBJ2-2
clone_size: .
v_call: TRBV7-8
cdr3_length: 13
d_call: .

cdr3_aa: CAIKRDRGGYEQYF
cdr3_nt: TGTGCCATCAAGAGGGACAGGGGGGGCTACGAGCAGTACTTC
j_call: TRBJ2-7
clone_size: .
v_call: TRBV10-3
cdr3_length: 14
d_call: TRBD1

cdr3_aa: CASSSSGPPSYNEQFF
cdr3_nt: TGTGCCAGCAGCTCTTCCGGGCCCCCTTCCTACAATGAGCAGTTCTTC
j_call: TRBJ2-1
clone_size: .
v_call: TRBV11-3
cdr3_length: 16
d_call: .

cdr3_aa: CASSYRKWDTEAFF
cdr3_nt: TGTGCCAGCAGTTACCGTAAGTGGGACACTGAAGCTTTCTTT
j_call: TRBJ1-1
clone_size: .
v_call: TRBV6-5
cdr3_length: 14
d_call: .

cdr3_aa: CASSLTSGSYAGANVLTF
cdr3_nt: TGTGCCAGCAGCTTAACTAGCGGGAGTTATGCTGGGGCCAACGTCCTGACTTTC
j_call: TRBJ2-6
clone_size: .
v_call: TRBV7-3
cdr3_length: 18
d_call: TRBD2

cdr3_aa: CASSLESGRGYEQYF
cdr3_nt: TGTGCCAGCAGCTTAGAAAGCGGGAGGGGGTACGAGCAGTACTTC
j_call: TRBJ2-7
clone_size: .
v_call: TRBV11-3
cdr3_length: 15
d_call: TRBD2

cdr3_aa: CASSLVSGPAGELFF
cdr3_nt: TGTGCCAGTAGCCTAGTATCGGGCCCCGCCGGGGAGCTGTTTTTT
j_call: TRBJ2-2
clone_size: .
v_call: TRBV19
cdr3_length: 15
d_call: .

cdr3_aa: CASTPGQENTEAFF
cdr3_nt: TGTGCCAGCACCCCGGGACAGGAGAACACTGAAGCTTTCTTT
j_call: TRBJ1-1
clone_size: .
v_call: TRBV2
cdr3_length: 14
d_call: TRBD1

cdr3_aa: CAISESGGSNYGYTF
cdr3_nt: TGTGCCATCAGTGAGTCTGGAGGGAGTAACTATGGCTACACCTTC
j_call: TRBJ1-2
clone_size: .
v_call: TRBV10-3
cdr3_length: 15
d_call: .

cdr3_aa: CSVVRGRGSTDTQYF
cdr3_nt: TGCAGCGTTGTGAGGGGGCGGGGGAGCACAGATACGCAGTATTTT
j_call: TRBJ2-3
clone_size: .
v_call: TRBV29-1
cdr3_length: 15
d_call: .

cdr3_aa: CASSRGDSVTQYF
cdr3_nt: TGTGCCAGTAGTAGGGGGGACAGCGTGACCCAGTACTTC
j_call: TRBJ2-5
clone_size: .
v_call: TRBV19
cdr3_length: 13
d_call: .

cdr3_aa: CAWSGDRYEQYF
cdr3_nt: TGTGCCTGGAGTGGAGACCGCTACGAGCAGTACTTC
j_call: TRBJ2-7
clone_size: .
v_call: TRBV30
cdr3_length: 12
d_call: .

cdr3_aa: CASSRDRGANQPQHF
cdr3_nt: TGCGCCAGCAGCCGGGACAGGGGAGCGAATCAGCCCCAGCATTTT
j_call: TRBJ1-5
clone_size: .
v_call: TRBV5-1
cdr3_length: 15
d_call: TRBD1

cdr3_aa: CATSRDMEVNEAFF
cdr3_nt: TGTGCCACCAGCAGAGATATGGAAGTTAACGAAGCTTTCTTT
j_call: TRBJ1-1
clone_size: once
v_call: TRBV15
cdr3_length: 14
d_call: .

cdr3_aa: CARSWGAYEAFF
cdr3_nt: TGTGCCAGAAGCTGGGGGGCGTATGAAGCTTTCTTT
j_call: TRBJ1-1
clone_size: many
v_call: TRBV5-3
cdr3_length: 12
d_call: .

cdr3_aa: CASSLWDQETQYF
cdr3_nt: TGTGCCAGCAGCTTATGGGATCAAGAGACCCAGTACTTC
j_call: TRBJ2-5
clone_size: .
v_call: TRBV7-9
cdr3_length: 13
d_call: .

cdr3_aa: CASSVGTGEDTQYF
cdr3_nt: TGTGCCAGCAGCGTCGGGACAGGGGAGGATACGCAGTATTTT
j_call: TRBJ2-3
clone_size: .
v_call: TRBV9
cdr3_length: 14
d_call: TRBD1

cdr3_aa: CASSVGTSGGPQHF
cdr3_nt: TGTGCCAGCAGCGTGGGGACCAGCGGGGGGCCCCAGCATTTT
j_call: TRBJ1-5
clone_size: .
v_call: TRBV9
cdr3_length: 14
d_call: .

cdr3_aa: CASSRGSTDTQYF
cdr3_nt: TGCGCCAGCAGCCGCGGATCCACAGATACGCAGTATTTT
j_call: TRBJ2-3
clone_size: .
v_call: TRBV5-1
cdr3_length: 13
d_call: .

cdr3_aa: CASSLPGYEQYF
cdr3_nt: TGTGCCAGCAGTTTACCAGGCTACGAGCAGTACTTC
j_call: TRBJ2-7
clone_size: .
v_call: TRBV28
cdr3_length: 12
d_call: .

cdr3_aa: CASSILSTGELFF
cdr3_nt: TGTGCCAGTAGTATCCTTAGCACCGGGGAGCTGTTTTTT
j_call: TRBJ2-2
clone_size: .
v_call: TRBV19
cdr3_length: 13
d_call: .

cdr3_aa: CASSPTGLGNEQFF
cdr3_nt: TGTGCCAGCTCACCAACAGGGTTGGGCAATGAGCAGTTCTTC
j_call: TRBJ2-1
clone_size: .
v_call: TRBV18
cdr3_length: 14
d_call: .

cdr3_aa: CASSPRAGTEAFF
cdr3_nt: TGTGCCAGCTCCCCCAGGGCCGGCACTGAAGCTTTCTTT
j_call: TRBJ1-1
clone_size: .
v_call: TRBV18
cdr3_length: 13
d_call: .

cdr3_aa: CAWVRDRVLSGGGYTF
cdr3_nt: TGTGCCTGGGTCCGGGACAGGGTCTTATCGGGAGGTGGCTACACCTTC
j_call: TRBJ1-2
clone_size: .
v_call: TRBV30
cdr3_length: 16
d_call: TRBD1

cdr3_aa: CASSLRVAGPAKNIQYF
cdr3_nt: TGTGCCAGCAGCTTAAGGGTTGCGGGCCCAGCCAAAAACATTCAGTACTTC
j_call: TRBJ2-4
clone_size: .
v_call: TRBV7-3
cdr3_length: 17
d_call: .

cdr3_aa: CASKSGLGTDTQYF
cdr3_nt: TGTGCCAGTAAATCGGGACTAGGAACAGATACGCAGTATTTT
j_call: TRBJ2-3
clone_size: .
v_call: TRBV19
cdr3_length: 14
d_call: TRBD2

cdr3_aa: CASSLGHVVHSYNEQFF
cdr3_nt: TGCGCCAGCAGCTTGGGACATGTGGTGCACTCCTACAATGAGCAGTTCTTC
j_call: TRBJ2-1
clone_size: .
v_call: TRBV5-1
cdr3_length: 17
d_call: .

cdr3_aa: CASSYERQSEAFF
cdr3_nt: TGTGCCAGCAGCTACGAAAGACAGTCCGAAGCTTTCTTT
j_call: TRBJ1-1
clone_size: few
v_call: TRBV5-5
cdr3_length: 13
d_call: .

cdr3_aa: CASSRQGPYQPQHF
cdr3_nt: TGTGCCAGCAGTAGACAGGGGCCCTATCAGCCCCAGCATTTT
j_call: TRBJ1-5
clone_size: once
v_call: TRBV6-1
cdr3_length: 14
d_call: TRBD1

cdr3_aa: CASTITSRDRGEKLFF
cdr3_nt: TGTGCCAGCACCATAACAAGCCGGGACAGGGGCGAAAAACTGTTTTTT
j_call: TRBJ1-4
clone_size: .
v_call: TRBV6-4
cdr3_length: 16
d_call: TRBD1

cdr3_aa: CASGGADNQPQHF
cdr3_nt: TGCGCCAGCGGCGGGGCAGACAATCAGCCCCAGCATTTT
j_call: TRBJ1-5
clone_size: once
v_call: TRBV10-2
cdr3_length: 13
d_call: .

cdr3_aa: CASTRGGPTDTQYF
cdr3_nt: TGCGCCAGCACCCGTGGGGGGCCCACAGATACGCAGTATTTT
j_call: TRBJ2-3
clone_size: few
v_call: TRBV5-1
cdr3_length: 14
d_call: .

cdr3_aa: CASSFGLQETQYF
cdr3_nt: TGTGCCAGCAGCTTCGGACTCCAAGAGACCCAGTACTTC
j_call: TRBJ2-5
clone_size: few
v_call: TRBV7-3
cdr3_length: 13
d_call: .

cdr3_aa: CASSEGLVIDTQYF
cdr3_nt: TGCGCCAGCAGCGAGGGACTAGTTATCGATACGCAGTATTTT
j_call: TRBJ2-3
clone_size: .
v_call: TRBV5-1
cdr3_length: 14
d_call: TRBD2

cdr3_aa: CASGLPTGGSEAFF
cdr3_nt: TGTGCTAGTGGTTTGCCGACGGGAGGATCTGAAGCTTTCTTT
j_call: TRBJ1-1
clone_size: .
v_call: TRBV12-5
cdr3_length: 14
d_call: .

cdr3_aa: CSGTTNSNTEAFF
cdr3_nt: TGCAGCGGCACGACAAACTCGAACACTGAAGCTTTCTTT
j_call: TRBJ1-1
clone_size: .
v_call: TRBV29-1
cdr3_length: 13
d_call: .

cdr3_aa: CSVLTDRAHYEQYF
cdr3_nt: TGCAGCGTGCTCACCGACAGGGCCCACTACGAGCAGTACTTC
j_call: TRBJ2-7
clone_size: .
v_call: TRBV29-1
cdr3_length: 14
d_call: TRBD1

cdr3_aa: CAMHGNNQPQHF
cdr3_nt: TGTGCCATGCACGGGAACAATCAGCCCCAGCATTTT
j_call: TRBJ1-5
clone_size: .
v_call: TRBV5-4
cdr3_length: 12
d_call: .

cdr3_aa: CASTGLLAGANVLTF
cdr3_nt: TGTGCCAGCACGGGGCTCCTGGCTGGGGCCAACGTCCTGACTTTC
j_call: TRBJ2-6
clone_size: .
v_call: TRBV6-6
cdr3_length: 15
d_call: .

cdr3_aa: CSVEDRGSRQETQYF
cdr3_nt: TGCAGCGTTGAAGATCGGGGGTCCAGACAAGAGACCCAGTACTTC
j_call: TRBJ2-5
clone_size: .
v_call: TRBV29-1
cdr3_length: 15
d_call: .

cdr3_aa: CASSARSRDIRHGYTF
cdr3_nt: TGTGCCAGCAGCGCCAGGAGTAGGGACATCCGACACGGCTACACCTTC
j_call: TRBJ1-2
clone_size: .
v_call: TRBV7-9
cdr3_length: 16
d_call: .

cdr3_aa: CAISEPGTGKDEQYF
cdr3_nt: TGTGCCATCAGTGAGCCCGGGACAGGGAAAGACGAGCAGTACTTC
j_call: TRBJ2-7
clone_size: .
v_call: TRBV10-3
cdr3_length: 15
d_call: TRBD1

cdr3_aa: CASRVGQHSNQPQHF
cdr3_nt: TGCGCCAGCAGAGTCGGACAGCATAGCAATCAGCCCCAGCATTTT
j_call: TRBJ1-5
clone_size: .
v_call: TRBV5-1
cdr3_length: 15
d_call: .